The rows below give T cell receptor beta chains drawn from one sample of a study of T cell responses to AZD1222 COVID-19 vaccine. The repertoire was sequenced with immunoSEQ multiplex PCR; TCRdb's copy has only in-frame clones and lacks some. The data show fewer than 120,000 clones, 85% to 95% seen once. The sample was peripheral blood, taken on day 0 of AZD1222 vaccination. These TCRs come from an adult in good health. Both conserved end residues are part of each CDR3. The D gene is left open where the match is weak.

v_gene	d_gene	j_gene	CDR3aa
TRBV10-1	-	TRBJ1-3	CASTRSLSGNTIYF
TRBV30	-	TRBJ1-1	CAWRRGRGPGTEAFF
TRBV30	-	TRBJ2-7	CAWRGGTYEQYF
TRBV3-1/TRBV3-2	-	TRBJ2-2	CASSARDSAGGELFF
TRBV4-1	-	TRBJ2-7	CASSQVRGYEQYF
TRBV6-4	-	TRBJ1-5	CASSVTGNGQPQHF
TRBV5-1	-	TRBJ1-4	CASSRRDTSNEKLFF
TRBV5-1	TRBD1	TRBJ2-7	CASSRDRGGSYEQYF
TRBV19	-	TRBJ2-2	CASSMARDTGELFF
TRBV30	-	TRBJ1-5	CAWSPDSNQPQHF
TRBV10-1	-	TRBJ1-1	CASSGGRVNTEAFF
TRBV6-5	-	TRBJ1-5	CASSNTATNQPQHF
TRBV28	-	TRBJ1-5	CASMEQEQPQHF
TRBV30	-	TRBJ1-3	CAWSVDGTGNTIYF
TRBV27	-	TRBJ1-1	CASSLKRGMNTEAFF